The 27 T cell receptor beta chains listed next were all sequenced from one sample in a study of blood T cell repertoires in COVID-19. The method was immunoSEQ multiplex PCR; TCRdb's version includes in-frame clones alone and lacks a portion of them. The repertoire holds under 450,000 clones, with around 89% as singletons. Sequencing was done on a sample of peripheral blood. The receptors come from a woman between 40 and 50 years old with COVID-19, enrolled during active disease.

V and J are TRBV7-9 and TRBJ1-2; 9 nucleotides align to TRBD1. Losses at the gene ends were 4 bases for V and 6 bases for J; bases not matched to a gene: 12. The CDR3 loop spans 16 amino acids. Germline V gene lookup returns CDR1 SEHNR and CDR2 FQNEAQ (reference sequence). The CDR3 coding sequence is TGTGCCAGCAGCTCATTAACAGGGGGCCTAGGGGATGGCTACACCTTC. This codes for CASSSLTGGLGDGYTF.

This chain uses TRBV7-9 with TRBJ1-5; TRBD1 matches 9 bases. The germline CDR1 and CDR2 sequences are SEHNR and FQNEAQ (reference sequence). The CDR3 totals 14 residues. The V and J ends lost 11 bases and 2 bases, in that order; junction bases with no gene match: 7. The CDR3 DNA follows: TGTGCCGCGAAAAGGACAGGGGGCAATCAGCCCCAGCATTTT. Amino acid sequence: CAAKRTGGNQPQHF.

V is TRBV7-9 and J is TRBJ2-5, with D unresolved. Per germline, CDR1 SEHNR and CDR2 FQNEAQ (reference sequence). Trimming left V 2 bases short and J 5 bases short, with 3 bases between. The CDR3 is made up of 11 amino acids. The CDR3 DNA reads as TGTGCCAGCAGCTTATCGGAGACCCAGTACTTC. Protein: CASSLSETQYF.

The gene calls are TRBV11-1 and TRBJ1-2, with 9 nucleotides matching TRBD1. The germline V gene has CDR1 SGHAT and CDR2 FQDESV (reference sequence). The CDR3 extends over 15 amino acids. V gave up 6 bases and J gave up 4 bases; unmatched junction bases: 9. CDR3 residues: CASRFGQGTSYGYTF. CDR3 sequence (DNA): TGTGCCAGCAGATTCGGACAGGGGACCTCCTATGGCTACACCTTC.

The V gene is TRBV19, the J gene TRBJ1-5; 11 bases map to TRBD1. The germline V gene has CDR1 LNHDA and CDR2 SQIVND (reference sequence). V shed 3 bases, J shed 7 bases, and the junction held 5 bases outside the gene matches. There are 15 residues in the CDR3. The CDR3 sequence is CASSMRTGGMQPQHF. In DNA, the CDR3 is TGTGCCAGTAGTATGAGGACAGGGGGCATGCAGCCCCAGCATTTT.

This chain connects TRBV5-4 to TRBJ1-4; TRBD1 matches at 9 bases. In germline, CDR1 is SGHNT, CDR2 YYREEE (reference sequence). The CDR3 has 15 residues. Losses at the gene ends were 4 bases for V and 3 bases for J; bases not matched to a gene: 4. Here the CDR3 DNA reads TGTGCCAGCAGCACCCGGACAGGGGCTAATGAAAAACTGTTTTTT. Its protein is CASSTRTGANEKLFF.

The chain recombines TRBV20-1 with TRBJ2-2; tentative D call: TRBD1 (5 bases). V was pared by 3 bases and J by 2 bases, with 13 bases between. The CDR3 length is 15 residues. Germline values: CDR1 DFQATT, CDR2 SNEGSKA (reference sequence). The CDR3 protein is CSASTAGRNTGELFF. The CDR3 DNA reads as TGCAGTGCTAGTACGGCAGGGCGAAACACCGGGGAGCTGTTTTTT.

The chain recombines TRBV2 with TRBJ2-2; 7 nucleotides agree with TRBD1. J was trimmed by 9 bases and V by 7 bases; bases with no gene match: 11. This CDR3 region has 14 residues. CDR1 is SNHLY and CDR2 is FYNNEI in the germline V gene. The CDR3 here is CASKGGQLLRELFF. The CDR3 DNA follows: TGTGCCAGCAAAGGGGGACAGCTACTCAGGGAGCTGTTTTTT. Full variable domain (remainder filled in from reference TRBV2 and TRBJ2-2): EPEVTQTPSHQVTQMGQEVILRCVPISNHLYFYWYRQILGQKVEFLVSFYNNEISEKSEIFDDQFSVERPDGSNFTLKIRSTKLEDSAMYFCASKGGQLLRELFFGEGSRLTVL.

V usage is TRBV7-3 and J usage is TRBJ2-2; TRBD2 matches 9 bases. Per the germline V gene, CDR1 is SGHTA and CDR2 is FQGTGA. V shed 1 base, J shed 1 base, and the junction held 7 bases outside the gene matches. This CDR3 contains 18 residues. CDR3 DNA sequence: TGTGCCAGCAGCTTAAAGGGCCCTAGCGGGATGAACACCGGGGAGCTGTTTTTT. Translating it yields CASSLKGPSGMNTGELFF.

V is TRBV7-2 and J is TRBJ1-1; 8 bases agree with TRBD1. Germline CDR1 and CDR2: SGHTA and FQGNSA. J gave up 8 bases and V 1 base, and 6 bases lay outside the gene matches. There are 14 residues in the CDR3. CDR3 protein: CASSLGKQGEEAFF. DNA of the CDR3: TGTGCCAGCAGCTTAGGAAAACAGGGGGAGGAAGCTTTCTTT.

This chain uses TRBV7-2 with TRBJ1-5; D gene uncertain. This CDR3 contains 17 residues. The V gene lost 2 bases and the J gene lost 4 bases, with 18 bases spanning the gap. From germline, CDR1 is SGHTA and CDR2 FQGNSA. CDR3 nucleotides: TGTGCCAGCAGCTTAAGTCTCAGAGGGCAGTGGAATCAGCCCCAGCATTTT. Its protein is CASSLSLRGQWNQPQHF. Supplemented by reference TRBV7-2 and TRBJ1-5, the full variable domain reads GAGVSQSPSNKVTEKGKDVELRCDPISGHTALYWYRQSLGQGLEFLIYFQGNSAPDKSGLPSDRFSAERTGGSVSTLTIQRTQQEDSAVYLCASSLSLRGQWNQPQHFGDGTRLSIL.

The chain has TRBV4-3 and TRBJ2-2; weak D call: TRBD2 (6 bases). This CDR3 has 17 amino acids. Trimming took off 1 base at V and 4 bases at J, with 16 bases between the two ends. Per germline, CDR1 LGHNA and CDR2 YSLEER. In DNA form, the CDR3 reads TGCGCCAGCAGCCAAGGCGACGGGAGCTTGGCCACCGGGGAGCTGTTTTTT. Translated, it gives CASSQGDGSLATGELFF.

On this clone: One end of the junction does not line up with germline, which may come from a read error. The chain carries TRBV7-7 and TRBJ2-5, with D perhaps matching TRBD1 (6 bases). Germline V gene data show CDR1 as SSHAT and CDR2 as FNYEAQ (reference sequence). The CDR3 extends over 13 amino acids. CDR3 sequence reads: CASSHNRAETQYF. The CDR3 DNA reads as TGTGCTAGCAGCCACAACAGGGCGGAGACCCAGTACTTC.

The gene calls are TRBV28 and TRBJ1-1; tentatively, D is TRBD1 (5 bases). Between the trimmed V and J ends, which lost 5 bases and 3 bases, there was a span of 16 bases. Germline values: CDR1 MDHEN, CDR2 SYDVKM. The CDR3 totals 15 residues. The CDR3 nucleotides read TGTGCCAGCAGTCCTCCGGGGGGATTGGACACTGAAGCTTTCTTT. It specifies CASSPPGGLDTEAFF.

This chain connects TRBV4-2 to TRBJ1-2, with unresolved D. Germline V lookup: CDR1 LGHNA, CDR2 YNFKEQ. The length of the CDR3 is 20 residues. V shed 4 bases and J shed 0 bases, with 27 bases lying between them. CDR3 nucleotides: TGTGCCAGCAGCCTACCACCGTCCCAAAACGATTGGGCGTCTAACTATGGCTACACCTTC. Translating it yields CASSLPPSQNDWASNYGYTF.

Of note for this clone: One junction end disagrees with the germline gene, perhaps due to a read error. In DNA, the CDR3 is TGTGCCAGCAGCTCCGGCCTGAGGGCAGTCAACACTGAAACTTTCTTT. It specifies CASSSGLRAVNTETFF. The chain is built from TRBV6-2 or TRBV6-3 and TRBJ1-1, with no clear D. CDR1 is MNHEY, CDR2 SVGEGT, per germline. The CDR3 sequence is 16 residues long.

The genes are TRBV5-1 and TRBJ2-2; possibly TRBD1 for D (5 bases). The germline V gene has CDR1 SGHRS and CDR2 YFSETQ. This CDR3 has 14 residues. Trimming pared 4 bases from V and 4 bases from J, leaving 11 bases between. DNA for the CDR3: TGCGCCAGCAGCCGACAGCCCAGCACCGGGGAGCTGTTTTTT. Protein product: CASSRQPSTGELFF.

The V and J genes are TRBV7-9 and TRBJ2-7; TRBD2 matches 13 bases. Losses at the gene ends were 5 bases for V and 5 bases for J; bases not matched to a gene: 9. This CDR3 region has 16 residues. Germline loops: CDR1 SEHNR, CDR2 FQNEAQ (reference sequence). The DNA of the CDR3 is TGTGCCAGCAGCGAACTAGCGGGAGGGGTAATCGACGAGCAGTACTTC. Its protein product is CASSELAGGVIDEQYF.

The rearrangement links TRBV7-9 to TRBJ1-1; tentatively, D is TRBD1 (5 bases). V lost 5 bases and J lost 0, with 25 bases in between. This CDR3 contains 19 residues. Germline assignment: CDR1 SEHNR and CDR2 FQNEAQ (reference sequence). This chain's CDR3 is CASSQNTGTLSSMNTEAFF. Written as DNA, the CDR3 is TGTGCCAGCAGCCAGAACACCGGGACTCTAAGCTCCATGAACACTGAAGCTTTCTTT.

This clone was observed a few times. CDR3 coding DNA: TGTGCCAGCAGCCGTGGACTAGCGGGATTTTCAGAGACCCAGTACTTC. Translation gives CASSRGLAGFSETQYF. The chain has TRBV28 and TRBJ2-5; 12 bases are a match to TRBD2. V shed 6 bases and J 4 bases; nucleotides not matched to a gene: 9. The CDR3 is 16 residues long. Germline CDR1 reads MDHEN; CDR2 reads SYDVKM.

The CDR3 loop reads CASSSYRGSNEKLFF. DNA for the CDR3: TGTGCCAGCAGCTCCTACAGGGGTTCTAATGAAAAACTGTTTTTT. The V gene is TRBV7-9, the J gene TRBJ1-4; 7 bases map to TRBD1. Germline V gene sequence: CDR1 SEHNR, CDR2 FQNEAQ (reference sequence). The CDR3 consists of 15 residues. With V trimmed by 4 bases and J by 3 bases, 5 bases remained unmatched.

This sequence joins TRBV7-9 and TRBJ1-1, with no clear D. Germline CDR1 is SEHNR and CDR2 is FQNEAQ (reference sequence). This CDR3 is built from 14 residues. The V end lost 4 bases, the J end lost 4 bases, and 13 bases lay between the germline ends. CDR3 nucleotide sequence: TGTGCCAGCAGCTCCGAGAGGGCCGGCACTGAAGCTTTCTTT. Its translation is CASSSERAGTEAFF.

CDR3: CASSPQQGQETQYF. CDR3 nucleotides: TGTGCCAGCTCACCTCAACAGGGCCAAGAGACCCAGTACTTC. The rearrangement uses TRBV18 and TRBJ2-5; a weak D match, TRBD1 (6 bases). CDR1 KGHSH and CDR2 LQKENI come from the germline V gene. Trimming shortened V by 3 bases and J by 1 base, and 9 bases separated the two germline ends. This CDR3 has 14 residues.

CDR3 protein: CASSSREGGSYNEQFF. CDR3 nucleotide sequence: TGTGCCAGCAGTTCCCGAGAGGGGGGGTCCTACAATGAGCAGTTCTTC. This chain links TRBV6-5 with TRBJ2-1; weak D call: TRBD2 (7 bases). Germline CDR1 is MNHEY and CDR2 is SVGAGI. The CDR3 sequence is 16 residues long. V lost 4 bases to trimming and J lost 1 base, with 14 bases between them.

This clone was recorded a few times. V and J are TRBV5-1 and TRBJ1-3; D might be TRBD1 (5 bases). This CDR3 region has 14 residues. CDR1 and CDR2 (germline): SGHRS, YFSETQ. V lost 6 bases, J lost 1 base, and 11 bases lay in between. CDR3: CASMDTASGNTIYF. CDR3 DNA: TGCGCCAGCATGGACACGGCGTCTGGAAACACCATATATTTT.

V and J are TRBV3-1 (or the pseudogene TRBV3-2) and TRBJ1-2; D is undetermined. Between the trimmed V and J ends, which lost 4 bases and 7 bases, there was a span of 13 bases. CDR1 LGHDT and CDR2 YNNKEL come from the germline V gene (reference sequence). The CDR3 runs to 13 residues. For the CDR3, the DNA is TGTGCCAGCAGCCCCTCCGAGGCGGGTGGCTACACCTTC. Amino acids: CASSPSEAGGYTF.

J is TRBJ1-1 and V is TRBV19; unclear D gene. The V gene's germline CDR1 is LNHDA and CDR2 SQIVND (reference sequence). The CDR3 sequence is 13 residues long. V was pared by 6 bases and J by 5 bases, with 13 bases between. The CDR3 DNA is TGTGCCAGTAGCGAGGTGAGGGATACTGAAGCTTTCTTT. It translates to CASSEVRDTEAFF.